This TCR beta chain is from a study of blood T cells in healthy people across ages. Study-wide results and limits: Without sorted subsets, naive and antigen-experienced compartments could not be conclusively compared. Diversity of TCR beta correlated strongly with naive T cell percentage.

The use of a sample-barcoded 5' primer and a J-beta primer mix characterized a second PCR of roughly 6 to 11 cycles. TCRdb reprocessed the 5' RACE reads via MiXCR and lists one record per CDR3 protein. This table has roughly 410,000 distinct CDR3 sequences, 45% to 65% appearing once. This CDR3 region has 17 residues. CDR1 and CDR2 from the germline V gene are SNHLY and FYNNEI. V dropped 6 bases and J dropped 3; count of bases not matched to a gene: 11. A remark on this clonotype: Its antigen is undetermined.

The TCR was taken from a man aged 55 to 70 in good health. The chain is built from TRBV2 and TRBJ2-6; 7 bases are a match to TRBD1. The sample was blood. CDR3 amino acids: CASRALTTGSGANVLTF. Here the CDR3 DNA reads TGTGCCAGCAGGGCCCTTACGACAGGGAGTGGGGCCAACGTCCTGACTTTC.